This entry lists 17 T cell receptor beta chains sequenced from one sample in a study of cytomegalovirus exposure and HLA in healthy donors. The PCR was carried out with 60 Vbeta primers and 13 Jbeta primers. Sequenced by immunoSEQ multiplex PCR; TCRdb stores in-frame clones only, minus some. The sample shows 120,000 or so clones, about 73% of them seen only once. The sample comprised PBMCs. All receptors derive from a woman aged 35 to 49 in good health and CMV-seronegative.

This clone appeared a few times. The V and J genes are TRBV7-2 and TRBJ1-1; 8 bases map to TRBD1. Germline V CDR1 and CDR2: SGHTA, FQGNSA. The junction had 9 bases not matched to a gene; V was cut back by 6 bases and J by 9 bases. The CDR3 totals 13 residues. The CDR3 region is CASRMTGANQAFF. The CDR3 DNA reads TGTGCCAGCAGGATGACAGGGGCCAACCAAGCTTTCTTT.

This chain connects TRBV4-2 to TRBJ1-2; D is ambiguous. Trimming took off 0 bases at V and 0 bases at J, with 5 bases between the two ends. The germline V gene has CDR1 LGHNA and CDR2 YNFKEQ. The CDR3 is made up of 14 amino acids. Here the CDR3 reads CASSQDTANYGYTF. In nucleotides, the CDR3 is TGTGCCAGCAGCCAAGATACAGCTAACTATGGCTACACCTTC.

A few counts support this clone. The junction and the germline gene differ at one end; a read error may be behind it. V usage is TRBV7-8 and J usage is TRBJ2-1; TRBD2 aligns across 15 bases. This CDR3 is built from 20 residues. Germline loops: CDR1 SGHVS, CDR2 FQNEAQ. Here the CDR3 DNA reads TGTGCCAGCAGCTCCCGAGGGACTAGCGGGAGGAGAGGCTCCTACGATGAGCAGTTCTTC. This sequence encodes CASSSRGTSGRRGSYDEQFF.

As concerns this clone: A read error may account for a junction end that differs from germline. The chain has TRBV5-8 and TRBJ2-7; 13 bases agree with TRBD2. The CDR3 covers 13 residues. Germline assignment: CDR1 SGHTS and CDR2 YDEGEE. This chain's CDR3 is CASSRPGTSGILF. CDR3 nucleotides: TGTGCCAGCAGCCGTCCCGGGACTAGCGGGATCCTCTTC.

The chain has TRBV7-6 and TRBJ2-3; maybe TRBD1 (6 bases). V gave up 2 bases and J gave up 2 bases, with 14 bases separating them. CDR1 SGHVS and CDR2 FNYEAQ come from the germline V gene. This CDR3 region has 16 residues. CDR3 DNA: TGTGCCAGCAGCTTACTCCTCAGGGGCGTCACAGATACGCAGTATTTT. Protein product: CASSLLLRGVTDTQYF.

The genes are TRBV18 and TRBJ1-3, with TRBD1 as a possible D gene (6 bases). The ends were cut back, 1 base at V and 2 bases at J, with 12 bases in the middle. The CDR3 contains 16 residues. The germline V gene has CDR1 KGHSH and CDR2 LQKENI. The CDR3 coding sequence is TGTGCCAGCTCACCACGAGACAGGTCTACTGGAAACACCATATATTTT. It yields the protein CASSPRDRSTGNTIYF. Together with reference TRBV18 and TRBJ1-3, the CDR3 gives the full variable domain: NAGVMQNPRHLVRRRGQEARLRCSPMKGHSHVYWYRQLPEEGLKFMVYLQKENIIDESGMPKERFSAEFPKEGPSILRIQQVVRGDSAAYFCASSPRDRSTGNTIYFGEGSWLTVV.

This clone has a count of ten or more. V usage is TRBV4-3 and J usage is TRBJ2-6, with 8 bases aligning to TRBD2. CDR1 and CDR2 from the germline V gene are LGHNA and YSLEER. The V segment lost 1 base and the J segment 4 bases; nucleotides outside the gene matches: 3. The length of the CDR3 is 16 residues. CDR3 protein: CASSQVAGTGANVLTF. DNA of the CDR3: TGCGCCAGCAGCCAAGTAGCGGGAACAGGGGCCAACGTCCTGACTTTC.

J is TRBJ2-4 and V is TRBV5-1; D possibly corresponds to TRBD2 (6 bases). CDR1 and CDR2 from the germline V gene are SGHRS and YFSETQ. The CDR3 has 14 amino acids. Trimming removed 3 bases at V and 7 bases at J, with 14 bases between. The CDR3 here is CASSSPEGGNIQYF. In nucleotides, the CDR3 is TGCGCCAGCAGCTCCCCTGAGGGAGGTAACATTCAGTACTTC.

The J gene is TRBJ2-7, the V gene TRBV7-2; tentatively, D is TRBD2 (5 bases). V lost 5 bases and J 3 bases, leaving 23 bases between the germline ends. This CDR3 has 17 residues. Germline CDR1 is SGHTA and CDR2 is FQGNSA. The CDR3 coding sequence is TGTGCCAGCAGCCTACCCCGCTGGCGGGCCCTAAGCTACGAGCAGTACTTC. This codes for CASSLPRWRALSYEQYF.

Points on this clone: Other nucleotide sequences from this sample produce the same CDR3. The gene calls are TRBV19 and TRBJ2-5; D gene unclear. Trimming left V 5 bases short and J 5 bases short, with 6 bases between. This CDR3 has 11 amino acids. Per the germline V gene, CDR1 is LNHDA and CDR2 is SQIVND (reference sequence). CDR3 loop: CASSSGETQYF. The CDR3 region has the DNA TGTGCCAGTAGTTCCGGGGAGACCCAGTACTTC.

The rearrangement uses TRBV12-5 and TRBJ1-5; 7 nucleotides line up with TRBD1. V lost 0 bases and J lost 2; bases outside the gene matches: 4. The CDR3 runs to 16 residues. Germline assignment: CDR1 LGHNT and CDR2 FRNRAP. The CDR3 DNA reads as TGTGCTAGTGGTTTGGTACAGGGGTTGGGCAATCAGCCCCAGCATTTT. Translation: CASGLVQGLGNQPQHF.

The rearrangement uses TRBV5-3 and TRBJ2-7; 7 bases align to TRBD1. TRBV5-3 has ORF status, its function being uncertain. Trimming cost V 4 bases and J 6 bases; bases outside gene matches: 13. There are 15 residues in the CDR3. The CDR3 bases are TGTGCCAGAAGCGAAGGGGGCAGGGTCCAAGCCGAGCAGTACTTC. Translated: CARSEGGRVQAEQYF.

The V call is TRBV4-2, the J call TRBJ2-2, with D tentatively TRBD1 (6 bases). The V end was cut by 4 bases, the J end by 6 bases, with 15 bases between. CDR1 is LGHNA, CDR2 YNFKEQ, per germline. This CDR3 has 15 amino acids. The CDR3 bases are TGTGCCAGCAGCCCCCGGGACACACGTTCCGGGGAGCTGTTTTTT. Translating it yields CASSPRDTRSGELFF.

This sequence joins TRBV11-2 and TRBJ2-3; unclear D gene. V lost 2 bases to trimming and J lost 0 bases, with 9 bases between them. This CDR3 has 15 amino acids. Germline loops: CDR1 SGHAT, CDR2 FQNNGV. The CDR3 is CASSLTAPSTDTQYF. Here the CDR3 DNA reads TGTGCCAGCAGCTTAACAGCCCCTAGCACAGATACGCAGTATTTT.

The gene calls are TRBV7-6 and TRBJ2-7; 9 nucleotides line up with TRBD2. The CDR3 runs to 15 residues. Unmatched junction bases numbered 8, after V lost 5 bases and J lost 3 bases. Germline CDR1 SGHVS, CDR2 FNYEAQ. The DNA for the CDR3 is TGTGCCAGCAGCCAGAGGCGGGGGGGTGTCTACGAGCAGTACTTC. Translated: CASSQRRGGVYEQYF.

The chain has TRBV5-8 and TRBJ2-1, with D perhaps matching TRBD2 (6 bases). The CDR3 length is 14 residues. Trimming removed 9 bases at V and 3 bases at J, with 16 bases between. Germline V CDR1 and CDR2: SGHTS, YDEGEE. DNA for the CDR3: TGTGCCACTGGCAGGGAGGACCGCTACAATGAGCAGTTCTTC. Amino acid sequence: CATGREDRYNEQFF.

The chain joins TRBV4-2 to TRBJ2-5; 7 nucleotides line up with TRBD2. The closer fit of TRBJ2-7 to the DNA end suggests the J call may be wrong. Germline V lookup: CDR1 LGHNA, CDR2 YNFKEQ. The CDR3 is 15 amino acids. The CDR3 nucleotides read TGTGCCAGCAGCCAGCGGGCGGCGGGAGTGTACGAGCAGTACTTC. Translation gives CASSQRAAGVYEQYF.